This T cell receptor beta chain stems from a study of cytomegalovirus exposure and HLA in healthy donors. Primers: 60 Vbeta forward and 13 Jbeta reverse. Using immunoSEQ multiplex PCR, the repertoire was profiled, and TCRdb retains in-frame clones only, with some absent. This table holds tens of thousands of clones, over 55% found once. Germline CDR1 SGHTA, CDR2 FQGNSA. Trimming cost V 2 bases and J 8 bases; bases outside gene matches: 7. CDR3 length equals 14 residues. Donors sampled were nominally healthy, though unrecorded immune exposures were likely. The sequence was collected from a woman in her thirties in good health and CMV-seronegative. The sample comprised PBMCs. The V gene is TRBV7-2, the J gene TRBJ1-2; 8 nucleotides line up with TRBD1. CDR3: CASSLFRTGTGYTF. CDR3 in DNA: TGTGCCAGCAGCTTATTCAGGACAGGGACCGGCTACACCTTC.